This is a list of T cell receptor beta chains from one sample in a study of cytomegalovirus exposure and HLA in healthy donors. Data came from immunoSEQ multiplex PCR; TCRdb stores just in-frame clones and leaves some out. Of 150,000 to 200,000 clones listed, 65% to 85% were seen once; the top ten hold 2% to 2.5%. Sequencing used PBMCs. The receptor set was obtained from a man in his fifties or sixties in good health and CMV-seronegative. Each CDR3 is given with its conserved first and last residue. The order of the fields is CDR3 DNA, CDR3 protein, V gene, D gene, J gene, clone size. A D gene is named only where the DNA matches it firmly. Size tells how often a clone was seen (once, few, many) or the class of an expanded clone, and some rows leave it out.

DNA: TGTGCCAGCACTAATCCGGGACTAGCGGGGATAGGCACAGATACGCAGTATTTT; CDR3: CASTNPGLAGIGTDTQYF; V: TRBV2; D: TRBD2; J: TRBJ2-3; size: .
DNA: TGTGCCAGCAGCATAACTAGCGGGAGGAGCTCCTACGAGCAGTACTTC; CDR3: CASSITSGRSSYEQYF; V: TRBV11-2; D: TRBD2; J: TRBJ2-7; size: .
DNA: TGTGCCAGCAGTGAAGCCGCGGGACAGGCTGGCTATGGCTACACCTTC; CDR3: CASSEAAGQAGYGYTF; V: TRBV6-1; D: TRBD1; J: TRBJ1-2; size: few
DNA: TGTGCCTGGAGTGTATCCCTTGGGAGCACTGAAGCTTTCTTT; CDR3: CAWSVSLGSTEAFF; V: TRBV30; D: .; J: TRBJ1-1; size: .
DNA: TGCGCCAGCAGCTTCGAGCGGAACGATGAGCAGTTCTTC; CDR3: CASSFERNDEQFF; V: TRBV5-1; D: .; J: TRBJ2-1; size: .
DNA: TGTGCCAGCAGTGGATCAGACACCGGGGAGCTGTTTTTT; CDR3: CASSGSDTGELFF; V: TRBV6-1; D: .; J: TRBJ2-2; size: .
DNA: TGTGCCAGCAGTTCGGACAGGGGAAGCAATCAGCCCCAGCATTTT; CDR3: CASSSDRGSNQPQHF; V: TRBV6-5; D: TRBD1; J: TRBJ1-5; size: .
DNA: TGTGCCAGCAGTGAACGGGGGGAAGGGGCGAGGTGGGGCTACACCTTC; CDR3: CASSERGEGARWGYTF; V: TRBV6-1; D: .; J: TRBJ1-2; size: .
DNA: TGTGCCAGTAGTCAGGGCGGGGGAAACATTCAGTACTTC; CDR3: CASSQGGGNIQYF; V: TRBV19; D: TRBD2; J: TRBJ2-4; size: once
DNA: TGTGCCAGCAGGACTAGCGGGAGGCCGTCCCTTTTTCGGGATACCGGGGAGCTGTTTTTT; CDR3: CASRTSGRPSLFRDTGELFF; V: TRBV2; D: TRBD2; J: TRBJ2-2; size: .
DNA: TGTGCCAGCAGCAGCACTAACTACGAGCAGTACTTC; CDR3: CASSSTNYEQYF; V: TRBV7-2; D: .; J: TRBJ2-7; size: once
DNA: TGCGCCAGCAGCTTGGGAGGCCAGGAGCAGTACTTC; CDR3: CASSLGGQEQYF; V: TRBV5-1; D: .; J: TRBJ2-7; size: .
DNA: TGTGCCAGCAGCGTAGCGGCGGGAGGGCCCGGAGATACGCAGTATTTT; CDR3: CASSVAAGGPGDTQYF; V: TRBV9; D: TRBD2; J: TRBJ2-3; size: .
DNA: TGCGCCAGCAGCTTGAGGGGACAGGGTTCTGAAAAACTGTTTTTT; CDR3: CASSLRGQGSEKLFF; V: TRBV5-1; D: TRBD1; J: TRBJ1-4; size: .
DNA: TGCGCCAGCAGCCAAACACTCGGGACAGGGGGCATAGTAGCCAAAAACATTCAGTACTTC; CDR3: CASSQTLGTGGIVAKNIQYF; V: TRBV4-1; D: TRBD1; J: TRBJ2-4; size: once
DNA: TGTGCCAGTAGCGATACAGGGTTCGGGCTCAGTTCACCCCTCCACTTT; CDR3: CASSDTGFGLSSPLHF; V: TRBV19; D: .; J: TRBJ1-6; size: .